This T cell receptor beta chain was captured by sequencing in a study of cytomegalovirus exposure and HLA in healthy donors. Findings and caveats of the study: Investigators reported 150 to 200 TCR beta chains as tied to cytomegalovirus. More clonal expansion characterized HLA-associated TCR beta chains than equally common others in a later analysis.

On this clone itself: Antigen unknown.

Germline loops: CDR1 MNHEY, CDR2 SMNVEV (reference sequence). Deletions cut 5 bases from V and 9 bases from J, with 17 bases between. This CDR3 is built from 13 residues. The PCR used 60 Vbeta and 13 Jbeta primers. The repertoire was sequenced with immunoSEQ multiplex PCR; TCRdb's copy has only in-frame clones and lacks some. There are about 170,000 clones in the sample; 73% occur only once, and approximately 5.4% lies in the top ten. The source material was PBMCs. This TCR came from a young woman in good health and CMV-seropositive. J is TRBJ2-7 and V is TRBV27, with a tentative D call TRBD1 (6 bases). CDR3 region: CASSPPHREGQYF. The DNA of the CDR3 is TGTGCCAGCAGTCCGCCTCACAGGGAAGGGCAGTACTTC.